These 12 T cell receptor beta chains came from one sample sequenced in a study of shared clonotypes between healthy human individuals. Sequencing used immunoSEQ multiplex PCR; TCRdb keeps in-frame clones, though not all of them. This sample yields a few million clones, of which just under 95% are seen a single time; about 0.36% belongs to the top ten. Sequencing used naive CD4+ T cells from PBMCs. Subset defined: CD45RA+ positively selected. All receptors derive from a man in his late teens or twenties in good health. Some clones in this sample may be carry-over from other donors' samples.

V usage is TRBV6-1 and J usage is TRBJ2-5, with D unresolved. Germline CDR1 reads MNHNS; CDR2 reads SASEGT. This CDR3 region has 13 residues. The V end lost 0 bases, the J end lost 5 bases, and 7 bases lay between the germline ends. The CDR3 DNA reads as TGTGCCAGCAGTGAAGCGTTAGATGAGACCCAGTACTTC. Protein: CASSEALDETQYF.

This chain connects TRBV19 to TRBJ1-1; no definite D call. V shed 5 bases and J shed 4 bases, with 14 bases lying between them. CDR1 and CDR2 from the germline V gene are LNHDA and SQIVND (reference sequence). The CDR3 is made up of 14 amino acids. This CDR3 is CASSAPAAGTEAFF. CDR3 DNA sequence: TGTGCCAGTAGTGCCCCGGCAGCGGGCACTGAAGCTTTCTTT.

As DNA, the CDR3 is TGTGCCAGTAGTCCCCGGCCTAGCGGGACGAACCGGGACTACGAGCAGTACTTC. This codes for CASSPRPSGTNRDYEQYF. The chain employs TRBV19 and TRBJ2-7; 9 bases map to TRBD2. Germline assignment: CDR1 LNHDA and CDR2 SQIVND (reference sequence). V lost 5 bases to trimming and J lost 3 bases; unmatched junction nucleotides: 17. There are 18 residues in the CDR3.

The V and J genes are TRBV28 and TRBJ2-2; D may be TRBD2 (6 bases). There are 16 residues in the CDR3. Germline V gene data show CDR1 as MDHEN and CDR2 as SYDVKM. Trimming took 1 base from V and 7 from J, leaving 16 bases between them. The CDR3 DNA reads TGTGCCAGCAGTTTATCCCCTGGACGGCGGGGCGGGGAGCTGTTTTTT. It specifies CASSLSPGRRGGELFF.

The V call is TRBV5-1, the J call TRBJ2-7; D ambiguous. The CDR3 extends over 13 amino acids. V was shortened by 1 base and J by 4 bases, with 9 bases between the two germline ends. The germline gives CDR1 SGHRS, CDR2 YFSETQ. The DNA for the CDR3 is TGCGCCAGCAGCTTGATTAGGAGTTACGAGCAGTACTTC. Translating it yields CASSLIRSYEQYF.

This clone was recorded only once. This chain uses TRBV4-1 with TRBJ1-4, with a possible D match to TRBD1 (6 bases). V was trimmed by 0 bases and J by 3 bases, leaving 14 bases between them. CDR1 and CDR2 from the germline V gene are MGHRA and YSYEKL. This CDR3 has 17 residues. CDR3 sequence: CASSQDMFRGSNEKLFF. The CDR3 DNA is TGCGCCAGCAGCCAAGATATGTTTAGGGGGTCTAATGAAAAACTGTTTTTT.

V gene TRBV6-6 combines with J gene TRBJ1-2; TRBD1 might be the D (6 bases). Trimming removed 4 bases from V and 8 bases from J, with 17 bases in between. The length of the CDR3 is 14 residues. The germline CDR1 and CDR2 sequences are MNHNY and SVGAGI (reference sequence). The CDR3 nucleotides read TGTGCCAGCAGTTCCTCGGTCTGGGGGCCCGGCTACACCTTC. Its translation is CASSSSVWGPGYTF.

This clone occurred once. The chain links TRBV7-3 to TRBJ1-4; 7 nucleotides line up with TRBD1. Germline lookup yields CDR1 SGHTA and CDR2 FQGTGA. This CDR3 is 17 amino acids long. V shed 5 bases and J 0 bases; nucleotides not matched to a gene: 9. CDR3 DNA sequence: TGTGCCAGCAGCGCGGGACAGTACAAAACAACTAATGAAAAACTGTTTTTT. This gives the protein CASSAGQYKTTNEKLFF.

The rearrangement joins TRBV19 to TRBJ2-6; D may be TRBD2 (6 bases). Germline lookup yields CDR1 LNHDA and CDR2 SQIVND (reference sequence). The CDR3 has 17 amino acids. Trimming took 5 bases from V and 0 from J, leaving 14 bases between them. CDR3 residues: CASSFKGLLSGANVLTF. The CDR3 nucleotides are TGTGCCAGTAGTTTCAAGGGACTCCTCTCTGGGGCCAACGTCCTGACTTTC.

This chain joins TRBV5-1 and TRBJ2-3; 13 bases map to TRBD2. J lost 5 bases, V lost 8 bases, and 8 bases had no gene match. The CDR3 loop spans 15 amino acids. Germline V CDR1 and CDR2: SGHRS, YFSETQ. As DNA, the CDR3 is TGCGCCAGTTCGACTAGCGGGAGGAGGGGAGATACGCAGTATTTT. Residues: CASSTSGRRGDTQYF.

This clone was seen a single time. This chain links TRBV19 with TRBJ1-2; 7 nucleotides agree with TRBD1. J lost 8 bases, V lost 3 bases, and 9 bases had no gene match. Germline CDR1 reads LNHDA; CDR2 reads SQIVND (reference sequence). The CDR3 runs to 14 residues. CDR3 bases: TGTGCCAGTAGTATGACCGGGACAGCCTGGGGCTACACCTTC. It yields the protein CASSMTGTAWGYTF.

The chain employs TRBV5-4 and TRBJ2-2; 12 bases agree with TRBD2. The V segment lost 5 bases and the J segment 2 bases; nucleotides outside the gene matches: 4. Germline CDR1 is SGHNT and CDR2 is YYREEE (reference sequence). This CDR3 comprises 16 residues. The CDR3 region has the DNA TGTGCCAGCAGAGACGGACTAGCGGGAAACACCGGGGAGCTGTTTTTT. Translating gives CASRDGLAGNTGELFF.